This T cell receptor (beta chain) was documented in a study of blood T cell repertoires in COVID-19. Across the whole study: Nucleic acid was either cDNA or gDNA, and it came from T cells, B-cell-depleted T cells, or PBMCs.

The CDR3 totals 15 residues. Germline CDR1 SGHNT, CDR2 YENEEA. V was trimmed by 6 bases and J by 10 bases, leaving 19 bases between them. Using immunoSEQ multiplex PCR, the repertoire was profiled, and TCRdb retains in-frame clones only, with some absent. The sample holds under 150,000 clones, 86% seen once. Participants, 18 to 89 years old, spanned under 25 US areas. Allocation to cohorts depended on clinical history reported by the participants. In Cohort 3, a recovered donor had either two negative PCRs, clearance, or symptom resolution. The sequence was collected from a woman aged 45 to 65 who had recovered from COVID-19. This chain links TRBV11-3 with TRBJ1-6; D perhaps matches TRBD1 (6 bases). The sequencing sample was made of PBMCs or T cells enriched from blood (not recorded which). The CDR3 DNA is TGTGCCAGCAGTACCTCCGGGACATGGGCCTCACCCCTCCACTTT. Encoded protein: CASSTSGTWASPLHF.